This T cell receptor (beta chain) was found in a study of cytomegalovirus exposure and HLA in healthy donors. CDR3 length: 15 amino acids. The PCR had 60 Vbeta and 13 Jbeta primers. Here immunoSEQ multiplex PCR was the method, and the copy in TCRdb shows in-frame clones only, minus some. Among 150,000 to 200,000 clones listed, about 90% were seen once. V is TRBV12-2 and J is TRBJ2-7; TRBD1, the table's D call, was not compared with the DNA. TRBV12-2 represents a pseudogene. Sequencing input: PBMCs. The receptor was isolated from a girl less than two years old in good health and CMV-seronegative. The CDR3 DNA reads TGTGCAAGTCGCATTGACCGGGACAGGGGTGAAGAGCAGTACTTC. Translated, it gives CASRIDRDRGEEQYF.